This T cell receptor beta chain was identified during a study of response to subunit inactivated influenza vaccine. Study conclusions and caveats: Authors suggested few new T cells are recruited by each seasonal influenza vaccination.

Trimming removed 4 bases from V and 10 bases from J; junction bases left unmatched: 6. This CDR3 comprises 12 residues. This clonotype was seen a handful of times. Its antigen is as yet unknown. TCRdb itself ran the RT-PCR reads through MiXCR, one entry per CDR3 protein. Here the sample spans hundreds of thousands of distinct CDR3 sequences, approximately 14% being singletons. The source of this sequence is a man aged 50-60 years who received an inactivated influenza vaccine. This chain uses TRBV12-3 or TRBV12-4 with TRBJ1-2; 7 nucleotides line up with TRBD1. The sample in question was PBMCs from blood, obtained around two weeks before vaccination. The CDR3 sequence: CASSSGQQIYTF. In DNA form, the CDR3 reads TGTGCCAGCAGTTCGGGACAGCAAATCTACACCTTC.